The source of this TCR beta chain is a study of T cell responses to AZD1222 COVID-19 vaccine. Generated by immunoSEQ multiplex PCR, the TCRdb table keeps only in-frame clones and is missing some. Here the sample spans around 130,000 clones, 85% to 95% being singletons. Germline CDR1 and CDR2: SEHNR and FQNEAQ (reference sequence). V lost 2 bases and J lost 4; bases outside the gene matches: 15. This CDR3 has 18 amino acids. V usage is TRBV7-9 and J usage is TRBJ2-7; 9 nucleotides line up with TRBD1. The starting material was peripheral blood, obtained on day 0 of AZD1222 vaccination. This receptor was obtained from an adult in good health. The CDR3 here is CASSLSRPQTGGGYEQYF. CDR3 DNA: TGTGCCAGCAGCTTATCCCGCCCGCAAACAGGGGGCGGGTACGAGCAGTACTTC.